The text below deals with one TCR beta chain. Sequencing used immunoSEQ multiplex PCR; TCRdb keeps in-frame clones, though not all of them. The sample has about 130,000 clones; 80% to 95% are singletons. The record originates from a study of control samples from healthy donors and cancer patients. Trimming at V came to 5 bases and at J to 2 bases, leaving 6 bases not matched to a gene. Germline V gene lookup returns CDR1 PRHDT and CDR2 FYEKMQ (reference sequence). The length of the CDR3 is 15 residues. The TCR sequence derives from a man in his late teens or twenties in good health. The J gene is TRBJ2-5, the V gene TRBV13; 9 bases map to TRBD1. The sample consisted of blood. The CDR3 protein is CASSKGDRDQETQYF. The CDR3 region has the DNA TGTGCCAGCAGCAAAGGGGACAGGGATCAAGAGACCCAGTACTTC.